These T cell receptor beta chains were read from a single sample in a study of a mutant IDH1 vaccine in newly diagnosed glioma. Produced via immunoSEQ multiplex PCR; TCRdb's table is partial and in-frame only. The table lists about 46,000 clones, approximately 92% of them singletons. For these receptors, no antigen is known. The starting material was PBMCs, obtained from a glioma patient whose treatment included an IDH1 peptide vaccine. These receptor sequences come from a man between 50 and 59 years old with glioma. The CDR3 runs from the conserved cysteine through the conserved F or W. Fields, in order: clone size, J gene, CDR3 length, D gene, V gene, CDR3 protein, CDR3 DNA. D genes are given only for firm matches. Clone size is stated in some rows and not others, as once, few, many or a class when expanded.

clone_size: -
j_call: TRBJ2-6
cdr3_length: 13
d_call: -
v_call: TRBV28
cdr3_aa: CATWFSGANVLTF
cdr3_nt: TGTGCCACCTGGTTCTCTGGGGCCAACGTCCTGACTTTC

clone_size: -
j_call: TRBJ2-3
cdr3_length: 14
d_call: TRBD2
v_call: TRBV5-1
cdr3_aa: CASSLAGGKDTQYF
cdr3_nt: TGCGCCAGCAGCTTGGCGGGAGGGAAAGATACGCAGTATTTT

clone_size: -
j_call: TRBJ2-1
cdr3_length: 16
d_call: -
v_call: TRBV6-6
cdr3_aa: CASSYSTGEIGNEQFF
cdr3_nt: TGTGCCAGCAGTTACTCGACCGGGGAAATCGGCAATGAGCAGTTCTTC

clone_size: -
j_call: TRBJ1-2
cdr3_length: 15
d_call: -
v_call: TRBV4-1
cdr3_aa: CASSQTNSGVYGYTF
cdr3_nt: TGCGCCAGCAGCCAAACTAACTCAGGGGTCTATGGCTACACCTTC

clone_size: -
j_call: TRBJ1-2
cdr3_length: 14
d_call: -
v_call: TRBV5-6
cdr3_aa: CASSPRGSDYGYTF
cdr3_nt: TGTGCCAGCAGCCCGCGGGGCAGTGACTATGGCTACACCTTC

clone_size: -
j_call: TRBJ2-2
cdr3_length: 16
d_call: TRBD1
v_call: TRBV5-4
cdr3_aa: CASSLGTGGLPGELFF
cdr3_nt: TGTGCCAGCAGCCTTGGGACAGGGGGCCTCCCCGGGGAGCTGTTTTTT

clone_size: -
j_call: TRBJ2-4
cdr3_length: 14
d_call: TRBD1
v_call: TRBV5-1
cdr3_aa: CASSYTGQQNIQYF
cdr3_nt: TGCGCCAGCAGCTATACGGGACAGCAAAACATTCAGTACTTC

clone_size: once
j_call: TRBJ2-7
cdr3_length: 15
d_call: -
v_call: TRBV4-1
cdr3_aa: CASSPPVGKTYEQYF
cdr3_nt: TGCGCCAGCAGCCCCCCCGTTGGGAAAACCTACGAGCAGTACTTC

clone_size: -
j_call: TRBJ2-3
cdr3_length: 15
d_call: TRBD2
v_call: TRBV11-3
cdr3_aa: CASSQTSGAGDTQYF
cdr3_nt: TGTGCCAGCAGCCAAACTAGCGGTGCGGGAGATACGCAGTATTTT

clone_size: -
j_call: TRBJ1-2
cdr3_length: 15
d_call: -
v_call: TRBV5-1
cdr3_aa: CASSLASGQNYGYTF
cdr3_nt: TGCGCCAGCAGCTTGGCCTCGGGACAAAACTATGGCTACACCTTC

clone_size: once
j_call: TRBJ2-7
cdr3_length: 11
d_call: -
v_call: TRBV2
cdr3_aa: CASNEPAEQYF
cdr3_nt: TGTGCCAGCAATGAGCCCGCCGAGCAGTACTTC

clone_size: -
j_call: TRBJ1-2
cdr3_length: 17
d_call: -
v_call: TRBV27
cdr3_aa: CASSLVGTVKGVYGYTF
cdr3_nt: TGTGCCAGCAGTTTAGTGGGGACGGTCAAAGGAGTCTATGGCTACACCTTC

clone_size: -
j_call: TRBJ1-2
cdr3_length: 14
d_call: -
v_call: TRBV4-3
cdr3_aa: CASSQDRKDYGYTF
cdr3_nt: TGCGCCAGCAGCCAAGATCGAAAGGACTATGGCTACACCTTC

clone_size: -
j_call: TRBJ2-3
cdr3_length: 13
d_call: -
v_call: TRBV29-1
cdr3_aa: CSVDSSASYTQYF
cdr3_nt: TGCAGCGTTGATTCGTCGGCTAGCTATACGCAGTATTTT

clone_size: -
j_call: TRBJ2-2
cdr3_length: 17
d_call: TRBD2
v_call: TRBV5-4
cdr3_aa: CASSDILTSGVTGELFF
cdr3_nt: TGTGCCAGCAGCGATATACTTACTAGCGGGGTCACCGGGGAGCTGTTTTTT

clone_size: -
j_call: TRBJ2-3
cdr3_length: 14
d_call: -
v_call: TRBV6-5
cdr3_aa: CASSYSGSRDTQYF
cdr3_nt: TGTGCCAGCAGTTACTCAGGTTCCCGAGATACGCAGTATTTT

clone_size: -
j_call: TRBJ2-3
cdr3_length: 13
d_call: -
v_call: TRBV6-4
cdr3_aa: CASSLTSTDTQYF
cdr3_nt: TGTGCCAGCAGTCTGACTAGCACAGATACGCAGTATTTT

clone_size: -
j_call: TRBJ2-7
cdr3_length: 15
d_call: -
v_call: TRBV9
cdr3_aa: CASSEGVEGVYEQYF
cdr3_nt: TGTGCCAGCAGCGAGGGGGTGGAGGGCGTCTACGAGCAGTACTTC

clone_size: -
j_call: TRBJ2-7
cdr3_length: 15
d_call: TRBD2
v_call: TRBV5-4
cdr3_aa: CASRLAGGPSYEQYF
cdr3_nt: TGTGCCAGCAGACTAGCGGGGGGGCCCTCCTACGAGCAGTACTTC

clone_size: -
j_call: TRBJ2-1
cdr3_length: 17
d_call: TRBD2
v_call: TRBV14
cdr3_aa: CASSPSVGLAGVSEQFF
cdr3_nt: TGTGCCAGCAGTCCCTCCGTAGGACTAGCGGGAGTATCTGAGCAGTTCTTC

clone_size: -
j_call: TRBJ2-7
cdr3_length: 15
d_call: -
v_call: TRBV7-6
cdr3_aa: CASSWTEAEVYEQYF
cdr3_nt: TGTGCCAGCAGCTGGACGGAGGCTGAGGTCTACGAGCAGTACTTC

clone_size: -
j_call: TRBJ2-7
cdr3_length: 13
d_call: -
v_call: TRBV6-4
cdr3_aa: CAIFDRESYEQYF
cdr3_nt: TGTGCCATCTTTGACCGGGAGTCCTACGAGCAGTACTTC

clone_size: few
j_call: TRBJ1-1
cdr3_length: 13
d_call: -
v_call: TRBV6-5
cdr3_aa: CASSYGGNTEAFF
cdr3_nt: TGTGCCAGCAGTTACGGGGGGAACACTGAAGCTTTCTTT

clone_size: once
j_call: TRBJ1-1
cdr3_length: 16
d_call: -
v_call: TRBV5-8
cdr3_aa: CASSLDFQGANTEAFF
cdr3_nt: TGTGCCAGCAGCTTGGACTTCCAGGGTGCGAACACTGAAGCTTTCTTT

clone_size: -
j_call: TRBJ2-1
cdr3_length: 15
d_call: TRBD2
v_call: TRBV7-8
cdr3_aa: CASSFLAGGPNEQFF
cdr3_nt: TGTGCCAGCAGCTTTCTAGCGGGGGGGCCGAATGAGCAGTTCTTC

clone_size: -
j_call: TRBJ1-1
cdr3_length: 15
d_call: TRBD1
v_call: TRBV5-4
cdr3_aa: CASSPGQSILREAFF
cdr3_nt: TGTGCCAGCAGCCCGGGACAGTCAATTTTGAGGGAAGCTTTCTTT

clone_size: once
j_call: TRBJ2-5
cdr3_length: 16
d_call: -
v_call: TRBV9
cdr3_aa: CASSVGVQIGIETQYF
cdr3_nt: TGTGCCAGCAGCGTAGGGGTTCAGATCGGGATAGAGACCCAGTACTTC

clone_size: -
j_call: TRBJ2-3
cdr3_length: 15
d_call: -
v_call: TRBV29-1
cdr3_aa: CSALTQRSGTDTQYF
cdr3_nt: TGCAGCGCCCTGACGCAGAGGTCGGGCACAGATACGCAGTATTTT